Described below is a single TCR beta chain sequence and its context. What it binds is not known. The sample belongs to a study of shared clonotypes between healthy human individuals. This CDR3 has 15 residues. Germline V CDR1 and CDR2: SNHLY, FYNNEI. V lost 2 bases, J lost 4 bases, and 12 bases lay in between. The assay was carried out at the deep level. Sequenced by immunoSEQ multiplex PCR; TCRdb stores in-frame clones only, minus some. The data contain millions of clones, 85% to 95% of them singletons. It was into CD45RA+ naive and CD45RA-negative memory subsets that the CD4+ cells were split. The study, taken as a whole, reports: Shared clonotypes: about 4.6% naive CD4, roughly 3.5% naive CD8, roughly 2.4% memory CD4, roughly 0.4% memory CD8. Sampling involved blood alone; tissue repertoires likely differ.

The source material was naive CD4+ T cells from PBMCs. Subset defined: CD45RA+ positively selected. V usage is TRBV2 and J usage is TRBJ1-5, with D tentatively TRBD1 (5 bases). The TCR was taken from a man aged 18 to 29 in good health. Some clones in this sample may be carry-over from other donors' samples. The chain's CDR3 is CASSERDGLNQPQHF. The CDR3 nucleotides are TGTGCCAGCAGTGAAAGGGACGGTTTAAATCAGCCCCAGCATTTT. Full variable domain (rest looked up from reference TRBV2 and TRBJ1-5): EPEVTQTPSHQVTQMGQEVILRCVPISNHLYFYWYRQILGQKVEFLVSFYNNEISEKSEIFDDQFSVERPDGSNFTLKIRSTKLEDSAMYFCASSERDGLNQPQHFGDGTRLSIL.